What follows is one T cell receptor (beta chain) and its context. As yet, its antigen is unknown. This sample stems from a study of molecular identifiers for immune sequencing clone quantification. The wider study: Five portions were made in replicates from RNA of 20,000 or 100,000 naive CD8 cells, and four underwent sequencing. Whole-study results and caveats: Spiked Jurkat TCR RNA equivalent to one cell reportedly surfaced among under 1.1 million naive cells.

One entry per CDR3 protein results from TCRdb running MiXCR on the PCR reads. The sample lists hundreds of thousands of distinct CDR3 sequences, about 25% seen once, with 0.78% in the top ten. The CDR3 sequence is 14 residues long. V was clipped by 5 bases and J by 4 bases; unmatched bases: 7. The sequenced sample was naive CD8+ T cells from blood, with Jurkat cell RNA spiked in. This sample's subset: FACS-sorted CD8+CD4-CCR7+CD45RA+ naive T cells. V is TRBV12-3 or TRBV12-4 and J is TRBJ1-2; TRBD1 matches at 7 bases. This receptor was taken from a human donor in good health. Some libraries in this study had Jurkat cell RNA spiked in. The CDR3 coding sequence is TGTGCCAGCAGTCTAGGGACAGAGTTCTATGGCTACACCTTC. Amino acids: CASSLGTEFYGYTF.